Included here is one TCR beta chain sequence, with context. Its antigen is not identified. This specimen comes from a study of post-analysis software for immune sequencing data. General study results and limits: Five TRBV segments were significantly more frequent in patients than in controls. TRBV5-6, TRBV5-1 and TRBV20-1 were among these segments.

Presence of unique molecular identifiers characterized the TCR beta cDNA libraries. Between about 1 and 11 million T cells gave rise to around 500,000 cDNA molecules. TCRdb recomputed calls from the PCR reads with MiXCR, one row per CDR3 protein. The table records approximately 440,000 distinct CDR3 sequences, approximately 46% of them present only once. The V gene's germline CDR1 is MNHEY and CDR2 SMNVEV (reference sequence). Trimming shortened V by 3 bases and J by 5 bases, and 17 bases separated the two germline ends. There are 16 residues in the CDR3. The sample comprised blood. The source is a girl aged 5-17 years with multiple sclerosis. The V gene is TRBV27, the J gene TRBJ1-5; D is perhaps TRBD1 (6 bases). In DNA, the CDR3 is TGTGCCAGCAGTTTCCTACATAAGGGGGTTCATCAGCCCCAGCATTTT. Translation: CASSFLHKGVHQPQHF.